Included here is one T cell receptor (beta chain) sequence, with context. Its antigen is not identified. CDR1 SGHDT and CDR2 YYEEEE come from the germline V gene. This CDR3 spans 15 amino acids. The germline V and J ends were trimmed by 2 bases and 4 bases, with 15 bases remaining between them. Profiling relied on immunoSEQ multiplex PCR, and the TCRdb table lists in-frame clones only, not all of them. The table has nearly 80,000 clones, roughly 94% seen once. The data derive from a study of OX40 agonist ivuxolimab in advanced cancers. Study-level information: Patients received ivuxolimab, an agonistic anti-OX40 (CD134) antibody. Findings and caveats of the study: Some of the lowest clonal expansion was seen in partial responders at 0.1-3.0 mg/kg.

The chain joins TRBV5-6 to TRBJ1-1; D perhaps matches TRBD1 (5 bases). This receptor was obtained from an adult with an advanced solid tumor such as melanoma, head and neck, liver or kidney cancer. The starting material was CD4+ or CD8+ T cells sorted from blood, obtained in a trial of the OX40 agonist ivuxolimab. In DNA form, the CDR3 reads TGTGCCAGCAGCTTCTTGGGGGGAAGGAGCACTGAAGCTTTCTTT. Amino acids: CASSFLGGRSTEAFF.